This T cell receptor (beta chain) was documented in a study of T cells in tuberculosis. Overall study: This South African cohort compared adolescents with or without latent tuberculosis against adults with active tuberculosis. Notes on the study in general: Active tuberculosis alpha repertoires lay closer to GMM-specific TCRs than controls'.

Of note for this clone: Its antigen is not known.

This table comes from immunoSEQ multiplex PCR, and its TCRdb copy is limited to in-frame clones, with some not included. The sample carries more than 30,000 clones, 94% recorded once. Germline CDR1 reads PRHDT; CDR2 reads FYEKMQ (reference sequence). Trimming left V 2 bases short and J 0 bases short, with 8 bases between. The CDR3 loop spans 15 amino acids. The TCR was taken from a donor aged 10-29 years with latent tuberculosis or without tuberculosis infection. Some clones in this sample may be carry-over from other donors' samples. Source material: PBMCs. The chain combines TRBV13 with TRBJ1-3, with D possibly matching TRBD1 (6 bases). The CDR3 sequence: CASSLQGTSGNTIYF. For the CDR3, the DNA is TGTGCCAGCAGCTTACAGGGGACCTCTGGAAACACCATATATTTT.